The source of this T cell receptor beta chain is a study of tumor and adjacent non-tumor tissue in lung cancer (dated by TCRdb to between 2017 and 2018). About the full investigation: By cancer type, the cohort comprised eleven to twelve adenocarcinoma patients, a couple of squamous cell carcinoma patients and 1 small cell lung cancer patient. The roughly 15 enrolled patients, of whom some ten were men and 5 were women, were aged about 30 to 85 years and were diagnosed with TNM stage I to III disease. Sequencing generated a total of approximately 130 million productive TCRbeta reads, averaging approximately 3.8 million reads per sample. Using bulk TCRbeta repertoires from 15 lung cancer patients, the study set lung tumor tissue side by side with matched distant non-tumor lung tissue. For each patient, one tumor sample and one normal lung sample were taken, giving thirty paired specimens that underwent TCRbeta CDR3 sequencing.

What the work shows at the level of the full study, not this receptor alone: The cohort had only about 16 patients, and the authors noted that larger samples and more detailed clinical data are needed. A significantly larger cumulative share of the repertoire was made up by the top 100 clones in normal lung than in tumor tissue. TCR diversity (inverse Simpson) was significantly higher in tumor than in normal lung tissue (around 460 vs 160, P = 0.0075, Mann-Whitney U test). TCR diversity was significantly higher in younger patients, and greater tumor TCR diversity was associated with shorter overall survival and shorter disease-free survival. Peripheral blood was not sequenced, so blood TCRbeta repertoires were not examined in the lung cancer patients of the study. The sequencing platform is not named in the methods, and unique molecular identifiers are not mentioned.

RNA was isolated from bulk unsorted tissue, and RNA quality was assessed with a NanoDrop ND-1000 and an Agilent 2100. All donors had newly diagnosed lung cancer, had not received prior chemotherapy, and were admitted for thoracic surgery in China between August and November 2014. The study excluded patients who had received radiotherapy or chemotherapy before or who had another cancer at the same time. Surgical tissue pieces of roughly 1-2.2 cm3 were preserved in RNAlater solution and stored at -80 °C until use. The CDR3 measures 15 amino acids from cysteine to phenylalanine. Only the CDR3 DNA stays, 45 bases, in frame from base 1. CDR1 and CDR2, looked up from the germline V gene, are MNHEY and SVGAGI. The library was prepared using multiplex PCR. Sequencing relied on an Illumina HiSeq 2500. TCRbeta libraries were built by three rounds of nested PCR using primers (Table S4), following protocols modified from ARM-PCR. Before sequencing, PCR products in the 200-500 bp range were cut out of the gel and cleaned up using the QIAquick gel extraction kit. The authors processed their data as follows. Reads were cleaned with Trimmomatic, merged with FLASH into complete CDR3 sequences, and assigned to V(D)J germline segments with MiTCR. Clonal diversity was computed as the inverse Simpson's index with VDJtools. In-frame sequences lacking a premature stop codon were counted as productive reads. The public reads were run again by TCRdb, first through fastp at Q25 and then through MiXCR, and only productive beta chains were kept. Records with the same CDR3 protein are collapsed into one entry carrying the most frequent genes and DNA. TCRdb's processing, not the authors' own work, is the source of the V and J calls. The sample has 120,000 or so distinct CDR3 sequences on record, 66% of them singletons. The leading ten clones occupy roughly 12% of the sample.

This clonotype was observed once. The antigen it binds to is not known. A much larger clone lies a single base off, so this may be a read error. The chain is encoded by TRBV6-5 joined to TRBJ2-3; matching of 6 bases hints at TRBD1 as the D gene. The specimen sequenced was lung tumor tissue. This sequence originates from a man aged 25 to 40 with non-small cell lung cancer. This receptor has the CDR3 CTSSPLDRSTDTQYF. The DNA reads as follows: TGTACCAGCAGTCCTCTAGACAGGAGCACAGATACGCAGTATTTT.